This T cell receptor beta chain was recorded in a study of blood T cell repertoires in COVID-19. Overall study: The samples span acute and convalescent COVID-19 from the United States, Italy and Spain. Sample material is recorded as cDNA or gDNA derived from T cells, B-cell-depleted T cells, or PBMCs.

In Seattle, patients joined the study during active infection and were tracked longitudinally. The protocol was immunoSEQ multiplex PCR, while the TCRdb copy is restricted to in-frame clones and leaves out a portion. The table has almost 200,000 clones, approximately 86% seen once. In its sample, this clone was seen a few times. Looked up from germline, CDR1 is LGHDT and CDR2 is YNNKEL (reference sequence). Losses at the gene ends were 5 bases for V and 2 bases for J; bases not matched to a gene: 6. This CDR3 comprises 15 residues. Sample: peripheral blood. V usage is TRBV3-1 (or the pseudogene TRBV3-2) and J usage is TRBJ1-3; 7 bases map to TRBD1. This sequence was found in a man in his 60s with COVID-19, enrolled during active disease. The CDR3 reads CASSSDRAAGNTIYF. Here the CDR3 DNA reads TGTGCCAGCAGCTCTGACAGGGCTGCTGGAAACACCATATATTTT.